This T cell receptor (beta chain) originates from a study of blood T cell repertoires in COVID-19. Study summary: COVID-19 samples collected from the United States, Italy and Spain covered acute and convalescent phases. Sample material is recorded as cDNA or gDNA derived from T cells, B-cell-depleted T cells, or PBMCs.

Only in-frame clones appear in the TCRdb table, and some are missing; sequencing was by immunoSEQ multiplex PCR. Here the sample spans about 180,000 clones, approximately 89% being singletons. The germline V and J ends were trimmed by 2 bases and 8 bases, with 11 bases remaining between them. This CDR3 is 13 amino acids long. Germline lookup yields CDR1 SGHTS and CDR2 YDEGEE. The sample taken for sequencing was peripheral blood. This TCR was sampled from a woman younger than 45 with acute or convalescent COVID-19. The chain recombines TRBV5-8 with TRBJ2-4; the D gene is possibly TRBD2 (5 bases). CDR3 DNA: TGTGCCAGCAGCTTCGGGGATAGCTACATTCAGTACTTC. Amino acids: CASSFGDSYIQYF. Full variable domain (outside the CDR3, taken from reference TRBV5-8 and TRBJ2-4): EAGVTQSPTHLIKTRGQQATLRCSPISGHTSVYWYQQALGLGLQFLLWYDEGEERNRGNFPPRFSGRQFPNYSSELNVNALELEDSALYLCASSFGDSYIQYFGAGTRLSVL.